This T cell receptor beta chain was captured in a study of blood T cell repertoires in COVID-19. Study details: Spain, Italy and the United States supplied samples that represented acute and convalescent COVID-19. T cells, B-cell-depleted T cells, or PBMCs supplied cDNA or gDNA.

Losses at the gene ends were 3 bases for V and 4 bases for J; bases not matched to a gene: 2. Germline V gene sequence: CDR1 SGHRS, CDR2 YFSETQ. The CDR3 totals 14 residues. In the original analysis: Nucleated cell number was recorded as an estimate derived from reference gene primer amplification. Sequencing used immunoSEQ multiplex PCR; TCRdb keeps in-frame clones, though not all of them. The V and J calls and clone size are taken from that table; D and trimming were inferred from the DNA. The sample lists 45,000 to 55,000 clones, approximately 80% occurring once. This sequence joins TRBV5-1 and TRBJ1-1; 11 bases are shared with TRBD1. The sample comprised peripheral blood. This clonotype originated in a human donor with active or convalescent COVID-19. The donor label of this sample is uncertain. The CDR3 region has the DNA TGCGCCAGCAGCTCCGGGACAGGGGGCACTGAAGCTTTCTTT. Protein product: CASSSGTGGTEAFF.